The 30 T cell receptor beta chains below all came from one sample that was sequenced in a study of control samples from healthy donors and cancer patients. TCRdb keeps only in-frame clones here, not all; method: immunoSEQ multiplex PCR. Of around 200,000 clones listed, just under 95% were seen once; the top ten hold around 1.5%. The source material was blood. The receptors here all came from a man between 50 and 59 years old in good health.

The rearrangement joins TRBV28 to TRBJ2-1; 8 bases are a match to TRBD1. Trimming cost V 5 bases and J 3 bases; bases outside gene matches: 6. Germline lookup yields CDR1 MDHEN and CDR2 SYDVKM. This CDR3 has 15 amino acids. The chain's CDR3 is CASSDRTGNYNEQFF. CDR3 coding DNA: TGTGCCAGCAGTGACCGGACAGGGAACTACAATGAGCAGTTCTTC.

The chain has TRBV7-2 and TRBJ1-1; D ambiguous. V gave up 6 bases and J gave up 1 base, with 9 bases separating them. This CDR3 is 13 amino acids long. CDR1 is SGHTA and CDR2 is FQGNSA in the germline V gene. The CDR3 spells CASRIQENTEAFF. In DNA form, the CDR3 reads TGTGCCAGCAGAATTCAGGAGAACACTGAAGCTTTCTTT.

This clone has a single count. The chain joins TRBV19 to TRBJ2-2; 7 bases are a match to TRBD1. This CDR3 has 14 residues. Germline values: CDR1 LNHDA, CDR2 SQIVND (reference sequence). Trimming removed 10 bases from V and 2 bases from J; junction bases left unmatched: 7. The CDR3: CAISGTVNTGELFF. CDR3 coding DNA: TGTGCCATATCCGGGACAGTAAACACCGGGGAGCTGTTTTTT.

The chain couples TRBV5-1 to TRBJ1-4, with D possibly being TRBD1 (5 bases). This CDR3 spans 13 amino acids. Trimming took 2 bases from V and 6 from J, leaving 8 bases between them. Germline-derived CDR1 and CDR2 are SGHRS and YFSETQ. This CDR3 reads CASSFQGYEKLFF. The CDR3, as DNA: TGCGCCAGCAGCTTTCAGGGTTATGAAAAACTGTTTTTT. The variable domain in full, with the rest retrieved from reference TRBV5-1 and TRBJ1-4, is KAGVTQTPRYLIKTRGQQVTLSCSPISGHRSVSWYQQTPGQGLQFLFEYFSETQRNKGNFPGRFSGRQFSNSRSEMNVSTLELGDSALYLCASSFQGYEKLFFGSGTQLSVL.

This clone was picked up one time. The chain couples TRBV29-1 to TRBJ1-4, with 8 bases identical to TRBD1. Looked up from germline, CDR1 is SQVTM and CDR2 is ANQGSEA. The CDR3 is 13 amino acids. The ends lost 7 bases at V and 7 bases at J; junction bases unmatched: 8. The CDR3 DNA reads as TGCAGCGCTCAGCAGGGGGCGGGTGAAAAACTGTTTTTT. Translated: CSAQQGAGEKLFF.

The chain recombines TRBV6-2 or TRBV6-3 with TRBJ1-6; unclear D gene. Germline loops: CDR1 MNHEY, CDR2 SVGEGT. This CDR3 comprises 11 residues. The V and J ends lost 4 bases and 9 bases respectively, with 4 bases between them. The CDR3 region has the DNA TGTGCCAGCAGTTTGGGTTCACCCCTCCACTTT. It specifies CASSLGSPLHF.

This clone showed up just once. This chain links TRBV10-3 with TRBJ1-1, with D unclear. Deletions cut 3 bases from V and 3 bases from J, with 8 bases between. This CDR3 region has 13 residues. Per the germline V gene, CDR1 is ENHRY and CDR2 is SYGVKD. DNA of the CDR3: TGTGCCATCAGTGAATCCGTGGACACTGAAGCTTTCTTT. This encodes CAISESVDTEAFF.

J is TRBJ1-5 and V is TRBV2, with D maybe TRBD1 (5 bases). Germline CDR1 and CDR2: SNHLY and FYNNEI. This CDR3 contains 14 residues. Trimming took off 6 bases at V and 6 bases at J, with 15 bases between the two ends. The CDR3 here is CASRRGGDAQPQHF. The CDR3 nucleotides are TGTGCCAGCAGGCGGGGGGGGGATGCTCAGCCCCAGCATTTT.

V and J are TRBV25-1 and TRBJ1-2, with D possibly being TRBD1 (5 bases). Trimming cost V 6 bases and J 0 bases, with 11 bases left between them. The CDR3 covers 14 residues. Germline loops: CDR1 MGHDK, CDR2 SYGVNS. This CDR3 reads CASRSTAANYGYTF. DNA of the CDR3: TGTGCCAGCAGATCGACAGCAGCTAACTATGGCTACACCTTC.

The V gene is TRBV4-3, the J gene TRBJ2-3; 8 positions match TRBD2. Germline CDR1 LGHNA, CDR2 YSLEER. Trimming removed 1 base from V and 2 bases from J; junction bases left unmatched: 5. The CDR3 contains 16 residues. CDR3 sequence: CASSQADGGATDTQYF. CDR3 bases: TGCGCCAGCAGCCAAGCTGACGGGGGGGCCACAGATACGCAGTATTTT.

The rearrangement links TRBV4-1 to TRBJ1-2; maybe TRBD1 (6 bases). CDR3 size: 14 residues. From germline, CDR1 is MGHRA and CDR2 YSYEKL. V lost 4 bases to trimming and J lost 3 bases, with 12 bases between them. CDR3 sequence (DNA): TGCGCCAGCAGCCCTCAGGGGTTCGACTATGGCTACACCTTC. As protein: CASSPQGFDYGYTF.

J is TRBJ1-3 and V is TRBV4-2; 7 bases line up with TRBD1. Per the germline V gene, CDR1 is LGHNA and CDR2 is YNFKEQ. The CDR3 spans 15 residues. With 4 bases clipped from V and 3 bases from J, the junction kept 6 bases outside the gene matches. The CDR3 here is CASSPHGTVGNTIYF. CDR3 DNA: TGTGCCAGCAGCCCCCATGGGACAGTTGGAAACACCATATATTTT.

The rearrangement uses TRBV6-5 and TRBJ1-2, with D perhaps matching TRBD1 (5 bases). Per the germline V gene, CDR1 is MNHEY and CDR2 is SVGAGI. This CDR3 contains 12 residues. The V and J ends lost 9 bases and 6 bases respectively, with 14 bases between them. In DNA form, the CDR3 reads TGTGCCAGTTGGACATCAAGGGATGGCTACACCTTC. It yields the protein CASWTSRDGYTF.

The CDR3 region has the DNA TGTGCCAGCAGTAAACAGGGTATCTCCTACGAGCAGTACTTC. Translated: CASSKQGISYEQYF. The chain employs TRBV6-5 and TRBJ2-7; the D gene is possibly TRBD1 (6 bases). CDR1 is MNHEY, CDR2 SVGAGI, per germline. Trimming shortened V by 5 bases and J by 0 bases, and 11 bases separated the two germline ends. The CDR3 covers 14 residues.

The chain recombines TRBV6-5 with TRBJ1-1, with D uncertain. CDR1 is MNHEY and CDR2 is SVGAGI in the germline V gene. V lost 9 bases, J lost 0 bases, and 11 bases lay in between. This CDR3 spans 13 amino acids. The CDR3: CASLRTLNTEAFF. In nucleotides, the CDR3 is TGTGCCAGTTTGAGGACTTTGAACACTGAAGCTTTCTTT.

This chain uses TRBV2 with TRBJ1-5; D call uncertain. CDR3 length equals 11 residues. V was cut by 5 bases and J by 4 bases, with 3 bases left in between. Germline CDR1 is SNHLY and CDR2 is FYNNEI. The chain's CDR3 is CASSSNQPQHF. The CDR3 coding sequence is TGTGCCAGCAGTTCTAATCAGCCCCAGCATTTT. Based on the CDR3 plus reference TRBV2 and TRBJ1-5, the full variable domain is EPEVTQTPSHQVTQMGQEVILRCVPISNHLYFYWYRQILGQKVEFLVSFYNNEISEKSEIFDDQFSVERPDGSNFTLKIRSTKLEDSAMYFCASSSNQPQHFGDGTRLSIL.

The gene calls are TRBV20-1 and TRBJ1-2; D is uncertain. Per germline, CDR1 DFQATT and CDR2 SNEGSKA (reference sequence). The CDR3 length is 13 residues. V lost 3 bases and J 4 bases, leaving 12 bases between the germline ends. The CDR3 DNA reads TGCAGTGCTAGTGGTAAAGCCGTCTATGGCTACACCTTC. The encoded protein is CSASGKAVYGYTF.

This CDR3 reads CASSLEGGPSYEQYF. In DNA form, the CDR3 reads TGTGCCAGCAGCTTAGAAGGGGGGCCCTCCTACGAGCAGTACTTC. The J gene is TRBJ2-7, the V gene TRBV7-2; D tentatively fits TRBD1 or TRBD2 (6 bases each). Germline values: CDR1 SGHTA, CDR2 FQGNSA. The CDR3 totals 15 residues. Trimming took 1 base from V and 0 from J, leaving 10 bases between them.

The rearrangement joins TRBV18 to TRBJ2-1; 16 positions match TRBD2. V was clipped by 3 bases and J by 8 bases; unmatched bases: 4. Germline loops: CDR1 KGHSH, CDR2 LQKENI. The CDR3 runs 16 residues. The CDR3 sequence is CASSPGTSGGVYEQFF. In DNA, the CDR3 is TGTGCCAGCTCACCCGGGACTAGCGGGGGGGTCTATGAGCAGTTCTTC.

The chain links TRBV19 to TRBJ2-2; D possibly matches TRBD1 or TRBD2 (5 bases each). The CDR3 extends over 15 amino acids. In germline, CDR1 is LNHDA, CDR2 SQIVND (reference sequence). Trimming removed 3 bases from V and 4 bases from J, with 12 bases in between. Here the CDR3 reads CASSMGVTVTGELFF. CDR3 bases: TGTGCCAGTAGTATGGGGGTTACGGTCACCGGGGAGCTGTTTTTT.

The chain carries TRBV2 and TRBJ1-1; 7 positions agree with TRBD1. Germline CDR1 SNHLY, CDR2 FYNNEI. The CDR3 has 13 amino acids. V lost 6 bases, J lost 5 bases, and 6 bases stayed unmatched. CDR3 residues: CASSEQGSTEAFF. CDR3 DNA sequence: TGTGCCAGCAGCGAACAGGGGTCGACTGAAGCTTTCTTT.

The rearrangement links TRBV5-1 to TRBJ1-1; D perhaps matches TRBD1 (5 bases). Trimming cost V 0 bases and J 4 bases, with 19 bases left between them. The V gene's germline CDR1 is SGHRS and CDR2 YFSETQ. The CDR3 totals 17 residues. The CDR3 region is CASSLGAGREVFTEAFF. The CDR3 DNA reads TGCGCCAGCAGCTTGGGGGCGGGCAGGGAGGTTTTCACTGAAGCTTTCTTT.

The V and J genes are TRBV6-5 and TRBJ1-5, with D possibly TRBD1 on 5 matching bases. The CDR3 length is 14 residues. Germline lookup yields CDR1 MNHEY and CDR2 SVGAGI. V lost 10 bases and J 5 bases, leaving 18 bases between the germline ends. Here the CDR3 DNA reads TGTGCCATCCGGTGGGGCGGTTTGCATCAGCCCCAGCATTTT. It yields the protein CAIRWGGLHQPQHF.

The chain recombines TRBV29-1 with TRBJ1-3; 8 nucleotides line up with TRBD1. Germline CDR1 is SQVTM and CDR2 is ANQGSEA. The junction had 4 bases not matched to a gene; V was cut back by 5 bases and J by 4 bases. The CDR3 contains 13 residues. The CDR3 is CSVFQGAGNTIYF. The DNA for the CDR3 is TGCAGCGTTTTTCAGGGGGCAGGAAACACCATATATTTT.

This clone was recorded once. CDR3 in DNA: TGTGCCAGTTCCCCTGACCCGGACAGGGGGCGCAAAGACGAGCAGTACTTC. Translated, it gives CASSPDPDRGRKDEQYF. The rearrangement uses TRBV19 and TRBJ2-7; 11 bases align to TRBD1. Germline V gene sequence: CDR1 LNHDA, CDR2 SQIVND (reference sequence). Trimming removed 8 bases from V and 5 bases from J; junction bases left unmatched: 17. The CDR3 contains 17 residues.

The chain uses TRBV5-4 and TRBJ2-5, with D maybe TRBD1 (5 bases). The CDR3 has 14 amino acids. Germline CDR1 reads SGHNT; CDR2 reads YYREEE (reference sequence). Between the trimmed V and J ends, which lost 0 bases and 3 bases, there was a span of 9 bases. The CDR3 nucleotides read TGTGCCAGCAGCTTGGCCGCAGGGAAAGAGACCCAGTACTTC. The encoded protein is CASSLAAGKETQYF.

The chain uses TRBV5-1 and TRBJ1-6; unclear D gene. Trimming took 4 bases from V and 8 from J, leaving 16 bases between them. This CDR3 region has 15 residues. Germline CDR1 SGHRS, CDR2 YFSETQ. CDR3 amino acids: CASSPRPGEDSPLHF. The CDR3, as DNA: TGCGCCAGCAGCCCCAGACCCGGCGAGGATTCACCCCTCCACTTT.

The chain joins TRBV2 to TRBJ1-2, with 8 positions matching TRBD1. Germline loops: CDR1 SNHLY, CDR2 FYNNEI. This CDR3 is built from 16 residues. V was clipped by 1 base and J by 6 bases; unmatched bases: 10. The chain's CDR3 is CASSEEGWTGSNGYTF. CDR3 DNA: TGTGCCAGCAGTGAAGAAGGTTGGACAGGGTCTAATGGCTACACCTTC.

This chain uses TRBV7-3 with TRBJ2-2; D might be TRBD2 (8 bases). This CDR3 is 18 amino acids long. Germline V gene lookup returns CDR1 SGHTA and CDR2 FQGTGA. Trimming took off 5 bases at V and 3 bases at J, with 22 bases between the two ends. The CDR3 is CASSPRGGGGVDTGELFF. In nucleotides, the CDR3 is TGTGCCAGCAGCCCCCGGGGGGGAGGGGGCGTCGACACCGGGGAGCTGTTTTTT.

V is TRBV9 and J is TRBJ2-7; D possibly corresponds to TRBD2 (5 bases). This CDR3 region has 20 residues. Trimming removed 0 bases at V and 2 bases at J, with 27 bases between. The germline V gene encodes CDR1 SGDLS and CDR2 YYNGEE. CDR3 in DNA: TGTGCCAGCAGCGTAGCTACTCGGTACTGTTTCCGGGGTCATCCCTACGAGCAGTACTTC. Residues: CASSVATRYCFRGHPYEQYF.